The source of this TCR beta chain is a study of blood T cell repertoires in COVID-19. Trimming took 0 bases from V and 2 from J, leaving 13 bases between them. The CDR3 spans 16 residues. Germline V gives CDR1 SGHAT, CDR2 FQNNGV. Here immunoSEQ multiplex PCR was the method, and the copy in TCRdb shows in-frame clones only, minus some. The sample includes over 85,000 clones, around 74% of them seen just once. This TCR was recovered from a woman aged 60-75 years with acute or convalescent COVID-19. The rearrangement links TRBV11-2 to TRBJ1-1, with D possibly TRBD1 on 5 matching bases. Sample: peripheral blood. The CDR3 nucleotides read TGTGCCAGCAGCTTAGATCAACCCAGGGTAAACACTGAAGCTTTCTTT. It translates to CASSLDQPRVNTEAFF.